Following are 27 T cell receptor beta chains from one sample sequenced in a study of PD-L1 blockade in urothelial cancer. The assay was immunoSEQ multiplex PCR, and TCRdb's table has in-frame clones only and misses some. Among 50,000 or so clones listed, 77% were seen once. The sample consisted of PBMCs, taken around atezolizumab (anti-PD-L1) treatment. The receptors originated from a man in his 70s with urothelial cancer.

This clone has more than one count but fewer than ten. This chain joins TRBV7-2 and TRBJ2-5; D remains unclear. In germline, CDR1 is SGHTA, CDR2 FQGNSA. With 4 bases removed from V and 9 bases from J, the gap between germline ends came to 21 bases. This CDR3 region has 15 residues. CDR3 loop: CASSSRRFPEGAQYF. The CDR3 coding sequence is TGTGCCAGCAGCTCCCGTCGTTTCCCTGAAGGAGCCCAGTACTTC.

The chain has TRBV12-5 and TRBJ1-4, with 7 bases matching TRBD1. Germline V lookup: CDR1 LGHNT, CDR2 FRNRAP. The CDR3 runs 16 residues. J gave up 0 bases and V 4 bases, and 5 bases lay outside the gene matches. The CDR3 loop reads CASGSHTGATNEKLFF. The DNA of the CDR3 is TGTGCTAGTGGTTCACACACAGGGGCAACTAATGAAAAACTGTTTTTT.

The chain employs TRBV10-3 and TRBJ1-1; 7 nucleotides agree with TRBD1. In germline, CDR1 is ENHRY, CDR2 SYGVKD. After removal of 6 bases from V and 0 bases from J, the junction contained 10 bases not matched to a gene. There are 16 residues in the CDR3. This CDR3 reads CAIRDRTVSLNTEAFF. The CDR3 nucleotides are TGTGCCATCAGGGACAGGACTGTTTCGTTGAACACTGAAGCTTTCTTT.

Only one count was recorded for this clone. V is TRBV18 and J is TRBJ1-1; possibly TRBD1 for D (6 bases). The CDR3 has 14 amino acids. Germline-derived CDR1 and CDR2 are KGHSH and LQKENI. With 8 bases removed from V and 0 bases from J, the gap between germline ends came to 13 bases. The CDR3 nucleotides are TGTGCCAGCGGTAAGGACAGATTGAACACTGAAGCTTTCTTT. It yields the protein CASGKDRLNTEAFF. Looking up the rest from reference TRBV18 and TRBJ1-1 gives the full variable domain: NAGVMQNPRHLVRRRGQEARLRCSPMKGHSHVYWYRQLPEEGLKFMVYLQKENIIDESGMPKERFSAEFPKEGPSILRIQQVVRGDSAAYFCASGKDRLNTEAFFGQGTRLTVV.

The chain is built from TRBV7-3 and TRBJ2-7; tentatively, D is TRBD2 (6 bases). The CDR3 sequence is 14 residues long. Germline V lookup: CDR1 SGHTA, CDR2 FQGTGA. V was clipped by 3 bases and J by 3 bases, with 12 bases between them. The CDR3 DNA sequence: TGTGCCAGCAGCTTCGATGGGGGGAGCTACGAGCAGTACTTC. Protein product: CASSFDGGSYEQYF.

This chain connects TRBV10-3 to TRBJ2-5; possibly TRBD1 for D (5 bases). The CDR3 loop spans 14 amino acids. Germline-derived CDR1 and CDR2 are ENHRY and SYGVKD. V dropped 6 bases and J dropped 3 bases, with 14 bases sitting between them. CDR3 residues: CAIRQGKVEETQYF. DNA of the CDR3: TGTGCCATCAGGCAGGGTAAGGTTGAAGAGACCCAGTACTTC.

The chain uses TRBV5-1 and TRBJ2-7; 8 positions agree with TRBD1. Trimming at V came to 0 bases and at J to 0 bases, leaving 5 bases not matched to a gene. Germline CDR1 and CDR2: SGHRS and YFSETQ. The CDR3 runs 16 residues. The CDR3 coding sequence is TGCGCCAGCAGCTTGGGGGACAGGACTCCCTCCTACGAGCAGTACTTC. Amino acids: CASSLGDRTPSYEQYF.

This chain joins TRBV18 and TRBJ2-1, with TRBD2 matching 9 bases. There are 12 residues in the CDR3. V shed 5 bases and J 13 bases; nucleotides not matched to a gene: 6. Looked up from germline, CDR1 is KGHSH and CDR2 is LQKENI. The CDR3 sequence is CASSIVAGDQFF. DNA of the CDR3: TGTGCCAGCTCAATCGTAGCGGGAGATCAGTTCTTC. Using reference TRBV18 and TRBJ2-1 for the parts outside the CDR3, the full variable domain is NAGVMQNPRHLVRRRGQEARLRCSPMKGHSHVYWYRQLPEEGLKFMVYLQKENIIDESGMPKERFSAEFPKEGPSILRIQQVVRGDSAAYFCASSIVAGDQFFGPGTRLTVL.

J is TRBJ1-1 and V is TRBV2; a weak D match, TRBD1 (5 bases). The CDR3 is 15 amino acids. In germline, CDR1 is SNHLY, CDR2 FYNNEI. Trimming left V 0 bases short and J 10 bases short, with 18 bases between. CDR3 amino acids: CASSEARGWGIGAFF. For the CDR3, the DNA is TGTGCCAGCAGTGAAGCAAGGGGATGGGGTATTGGAGCTTTCTTT.

The table lists this clone with a few counts. This chain links TRBV11-1 with TRBJ2-1; TRBD2 matches 12 bases. The CDR3 consists of 17 residues. CDR1 and CDR2 from the germline V gene are SGHAT and FQDESV (reference sequence). The junction had 13 bases not matched to a gene; V was cut back by 6 bases and J by 7 bases. CDR3 DNA: TGTGCCAGCAGGGCCGGGACTAGCGGGTGGAAGAATAATGAGCAGTTCTTC. Translated, it gives CASRAGTSGWKNNEQFF.

CDR3: CASSVTGTPTGELFF. The CDR3 DNA reads as TGTGCCAGCAGCGTCACAGGGACCCCCACCGGGGAGCTGTTTTTT. The chain joins TRBV11-2 to TRBJ2-2, with a tentative D call TRBD1 (6 bases). The CDR3 has 15 amino acids. The ends were cut back, 5 bases at V and 4 bases at J, with 14 bases in the middle. Looked up from germline, CDR1 is SGHAT and CDR2 is FQNNGV.

The V call is TRBV5-6, the J call TRBJ2-5, with D perhaps TRBD1 (5 bases). V lost 0 bases to trimming and J lost 1 base, with 13 bases between them. CDR3 length: 16 residues. Germline V gene lookup returns CDR1 SGHDT and CDR2 YYEEEE. CDR3 in DNA: TGTGCCAGCAGCTTGGCCGCGACAGCATTCCAAGAGACCCAGTACTTC. Translating it yields CASSLAATAFQETQYF.

The chain carries TRBV28 and TRBJ1-5, with 9 bases matching TRBD1. The V segment lost 6 bases and the J segment 6 bases; nucleotides outside the gene matches: 6. The CDR3 contains 14 residues. Germline CDR1 and CDR2: MDHEN and SYDVKM. The CDR3 reads CASSQGQGGQPQHF. CDR3 bases: TGTGCCAGCAGCCAGGGACAGGGTGGTCAGCCCCAGCATTTT.

This chain links TRBV5-6 with TRBJ2-2; TRBD1 agrees at 10 bases. In germline, CDR1 is SGHDT, CDR2 YYEEEE. The CDR3 contains 15 residues. J was trimmed by 6 bases and V by 3 bases; bases with no gene match: 5. As DNA, the CDR3 is TGTGCCAGCAGCTACGGGACAGGGGATGCCGGGGAGCTGTTTTTT. Amino acids: CASSYGTGDAGELFF.

On this clone itself: This sample also contains other DNA sequences that code for the same CDR3. The gene calls are TRBV4-3 and TRBJ1-5; D is possibly TRBD1 (5 bases). Trimming left V 0 bases short and J 7 bases short, with 10 bases between. CDR1 is LGHNA and CDR2 is YSLEER in the germline V gene. The CDR3 runs 14 residues. CDR3 DNA: TGCGCCAGCAGCCAAGAAGGACGGGGGCAGCCCCAGCATTTT. It codes for CASSQEGRGQPQHF.

The chain uses TRBV27 and TRBJ1-2, with 8 bases matching TRBD1. There are 13 residues in the CDR3. The V gene's germline CDR1 is MNHEY and CDR2 SMNVEV (reference sequence). Trimming took 6 bases from V and 4 from J; bases not matched to a gene: 4. The CDR3 protein is CASRDREGYGYTF. The CDR3 region has the DNA TGTGCCAGCAGGGACAGGGAAGGCTATGGCTACACCTTC.

This chain connects TRBV19 to TRBJ1-5; no reliable D call. This CDR3 region has 15 residues. Trimming took off 1 base at V and 5 bases at J, with 12 bases between the two ends. The germline V gene encodes CDR1 LNHDA and CDR2 SQIVND (reference sequence). CDR3 in amino acids: CASSIAVGEYQPQHF. Here the CDR3 DNA reads TGTGCCAGTAGTATAGCCGTCGGGGAATATCAGCCCCAGCATTTT.

This clone was detected a few times. This sequence joins TRBV4-3 and TRBJ2-2; 8 bases agree with TRBD1. Looked up from germline, CDR1 is LGHNA and CDR2 is YSLEER. The CDR3 sequence is 15 residues long. The V gene end was trimmed by 4 bases and the J gene end by 4 bases; junction bases not matched to a gene: 5. This CDR3 reads CASSRDRSSTGELFF. The CDR3 bases are TGCGCCAGCAGCCGGGACAGGTCTAGCACCGGGGAGCTGTTTTTT.

The genes are TRBV11-3 and TRBJ2-3; TRBD1 agrees at 7 bases. CDR3 length equals 14 residues. The ends lost 5 bases at V and 2 bases at J; junction bases unmatched: 4. Looked up from germline, CDR1 is SGHNT and CDR2 is YENEEA. The CDR3 sequence: CASSPGQVTDTQYF. For the CDR3, the DNA is TGTGCCAGCAGCCCAGGACAGGTCACAGATACGCAGTATTTT.

This rearrangement joins TRBV10-3 to TRBJ1-2; 9 bases line up with TRBD1. This CDR3 contains 15 residues. V lost 0 bases to trimming and J lost 7 bases; unmatched junction nucleotides: 6. Germline CDR1 and CDR2: ENHRY and SYGVKD. CDR3 nucleotides: TGTGCCATCAGTGAGTCGTTACAGGGGGCCTCTGGCTACACCTTC. Translation gives CAISESLQGASGYTF.

The chain employs TRBV6-6 and TRBJ1-1; the D is unclear. CDR1 and CDR2 from the germline V gene are MNHNY and SVGAGI (reference sequence). The CDR3 consists of 14 residues. V dropped 2 bases and J dropped 1 base, with 8 bases sitting between them. The CDR3 loop is CASSYVESNTEAFF. CDR3 bases: TGTGCCAGCAGTTACGTCGAGTCGAACACTGAAGCTTTCTTT.

J is TRBJ1-1 and V is TRBV14; D is unresolved. Germline-derived CDR1 and CDR2 are SGHDN and FVKESK. The CDR3 spans 13 residues. Deletions cut 3 bases from V and 1 base from J, with 6 bases between. The chain's CDR3 is CASSHGRNTEAFF. The CDR3 DNA is TGTGCCAGCAGCCATGGCAGGAACACTGAAGCTTTCTTT.

The gene calls are TRBV6-1 and TRBJ1-1; D might be TRBD1 (5 bases). The V gene lost 6 bases and the J gene lost 4 bases, with 12 bases spanning the gap. This CDR3 is built from 13 residues. Germline V gene data show CDR1 as MNHNS and CDR2 as SASEGT. The CDR3 DNA sequence: TGTGCCAGCAGCTGGGAAAGGGGCACTGAAGCTTTCTTT. Translation gives CASSWERGTEAFF.

This clone turned up a few times. The chain combines TRBV6-1 with TRBJ1-5, with D uncertain. Trimming took off 6 bases at V and 2 bases at J, with 5 bases between the two ends. Germline-derived CDR1 and CDR2 are MNHNS and SASEGT. This CDR3 is built from 12 residues. This CDR3 is CASSGGNQPQHF. The CDR3 region has the DNA TGTGCCAGCAGCGGGGGCAATCAGCCCCAGCATTTT.

J is TRBJ1-1 and V is TRBV4-3; D is perhaps TRBD1 (5 bases). V lost 0 bases and J 4 bases, leaving 18 bases between the germline ends. Looked up from germline, CDR1 is LGHNA and CDR2 is YSLEER. This CDR3 comprises 17 residues. The CDR3 DNA reads TGCGCCAGCAGCCAAGATCGAGAGGCAGGGAAGACCACTGAAGCTTTCTTT. Encoded protein: CASSQDREAGKTTEAFF.

In this sample, this clone turned up a few times. The genes are TRBV9 and TRBJ2-3; perhaps TRBD2 as D (5 bases). V lost 4 bases and J lost 0, with 12 bases in between. Germline V lookup: CDR1 SGDLS, CDR2 YYNGEE. This CDR3 is built from 15 residues. CDR3 sequence reads: CASSPGGVSTDTQYF. The CDR3 bases are TGTGCCAGCAGCCCCGGAGGAGTTAGCACAGATACGCAGTATTTT.

This sequence joins TRBV5-1 and TRBJ2-5; D not certain. V lost 0 bases, J lost 5 bases, and 5 bases lay in between. Per germline, CDR1 SGHRS and CDR2 YFSETQ. This CDR3 contains 12 residues. This CDR3 reads CASSLGLETQYF. As DNA, the CDR3 is TGCGCCAGCAGCTTGGGGCTGGAGACCCAGTACTTC.